The source of this T cell receptor (beta chain) is a study of CD8+CD57+ T cells in acquired aplastic anemia. The template used for profiling TCR beta VDJ and CDR3 was genomic DNA. MiXCR, applied by TCRdb to the reads, yields one record per CDR3 protein. The sample records a few hundred thousand distinct CDR3 sequences, roughly 82% being singletons. This clonotype was observed a few times. A read error may produce the germline difference seen at one junction end. By flow cytometry, patients selected for sequencing had shown an expansion of CD8+CD57+ cells. Germline values: CDR1 SSHAT, CDR2 FNYEAQ (reference sequence). The CDR3 contains 14 residues.

This receptor was obtained from a human donor with aplastic anemia. The sequenced material came from sorted CD4+, CD8+, or CD8+CD57+ T cells (not recorded which) from PBMCs. The genes are TRBV7-7 and TRBJ2-3; 7 bases match TRBD1. The CDR3 sequence: CASSSDYRGHEQYF. The CDR3 nucleotides are TGTGCCAGCAGCTCCGACTACAGGGGTCACGAGCAGTACTTT. The complete variable domain, with remaining parts taken from reference TRBV7-7 and TRBJ2-3, reads GAGVSQSPRYKVTKRGQDVTLRCDPISSHATLYWYQQALGQGPEFLTYFNYEAQPDKSGLPSDRFSAERPEGSISTLTIQRTEQRDSAMYRCASSSDYRGHEQYFGPGTRLTVL.